The text below deals with one T cell receptor beta chain. Its antigen is unknown. Germline trimming cut 0 bases from V and 5 bases from J; bases unmatched to any gene: 6. CDR3 length: 16 residues. The germline V gene has CDR1 MNHEY and CDR2 SVGAGI. The sample comes from a study of cytomegalovirus exposure and HLA in healthy donors. Study outcomes and limitations: Among TCR beta chains, those listed as cytomegalovirus-associated numbered some 170. Whilst most TCR sequences proved rare, a subset of public TCRs occurred across many donors.

Amplification used 60 Vbeta primers and 13 Jbeta primers. The method was immunoSEQ multiplex PCR; TCRdb's version includes in-frame clones alone and lacks a portion of them. The repertoire holds 150,000 to 200,000 clones, 80% seen once, with under 7.5% in the top ten. Sequenced material: PBMCs. This TCR came from a man aged 40-49 years in good health and CMV-seronegative. V usage is TRBV6-5 and J usage is TRBJ2-3, with 9 bases identical to TRBD1. The CDR3 DNA reads TGTGCCAGCAGTTACTCTGACAGGGGGGTCGGAGATACGCAGTATTTT. Its translation is CASSYSDRGVGDTQYF.